The subject of this entry is one T cell receptor (beta chain). These data belong to a study of T cell responses to AZD1222 COVID-19 vaccine. The data were produced by immunoSEQ multiplex PCR, yet TCRdb's version contains in-frame clones alone and is incomplete. The profile covers 250,000 or so clones, with approximately 95% appearing a single time and less than 0.65% taken by the ten largest. CDR1 is KGHSH, CDR2 LQKENI, per germline. The CDR3 totals 16 residues. With V trimmed by 0 bases and J by 4 bases, 6 bases remained unmatched. The V gene is TRBV18, the J gene TRBJ2-3, with 8 bases that match TRBD1. The TCR originated in an adult in good health. Sample: peripheral blood, taken on day 0 of AZD1222 vaccination. CDR3 protein: CASSPPWAGGADTQYF. The CDR3 nucleotides read TGTGCCAGCTCACCACCCTGGGCAGGGGGCGCAGATACGCAGTATTTT.